This T cell receptor (beta chain) was captured by sequencing in a study of regulatory T cells in long-lasting Graves disease (dated by TCRdb to the early 2020s). At the level of the whole study: Persistent Graves' disease was defined as persistently positive TSH receptor autoantibodies together with antithyroid drug treatment for over 5 years. Persistent Graves' disease patients were compared with newly diagnosed Graves' disease patients by peripheral blood TCR sequencing and RNA sequencing. The study was conducted in China and was registered as a clinical trial. A total of about 35 samples underwent TCR sequencing, from about 13 patients with persistent Graves' disease and some 20 patients with newly diagnosed Graves' disease. Antithyroid drugs had been taken for approximately 9.7 years on average by persistent Graves' disease patients in the clinical cohort. Study-level results and caveats: More public clonotypes were shared among persistent patients (2,741) than among newly diagnosed patients (more than 950). The authors acknowledged the small sample size as a limitation that may reduce accuracy. Peripheral blood alone was examined, since thyroid tissue, which constituted the primary lesion, could not be accessed. Only the TCR beta chain was sequenced and analyzed. Persistent Graves' disease patients showed lower TCR Shannon entropy and fewer highly expanded clones than newly diagnosed patients, suggesting clonal expansion.

With regard to this clonotype: The clone's antigen remains unknown. Base qualities are not at hand, and no much larger clone is one base apart.

The sample's time point label, decoded: persistent/refractory GD, antithyroid drugs over 5 years with positive TRAb. RNA was extracted from PBMCs in TRIzol for both TCR sequencing and RNA sequencing. Graves' disease was diagnosed according to American Thyroid Association guidelines. Recruitment of patients was carried out at an endocrinology department in Xi'an, China. From each patient, approximately 9 milliliters of peripheral blood was collected into an EDTA anticoagulant tube. PBMCs were isolated by Ficoll Paque Plus density gradient separation without further T cell sorting. RNA quality was checked with an Agilent 2100 Bioanalyzer and agarose gel, and concentration with a NanoDrop 2000. Library method: multiplex PCR. For sequencing, an Illumina HiSeq 4000 was employed. To build TCR beta libraries, CDR3 regions were amplified by Arm-PCR using iRepertoire HTBI primers. Before sequencing, the PCR products underwent gel purification. The source study handled its data this way. Across samples, 62 TRBV and 14 TRBJ segments were identified and used for gene usage analysis of CDR3 amino acid clonotypes. Filtered high-quality paired reads were merged into contigs using COPE and FqMerger. BLAST was used to align contigs to the IMGT TRBV, TRBD and TRBJ reference genes, and CDR3 was defined following IMGT. Highly expanded clones were defined as clonotypes with a frequency above 0.1%. Repertoire diversity was measured by Shannon entropy, and V-J evenness by the Gini coefficient. Public clonotypes were defined as clonotypes shared by more than one individual. TCRdb ran its own pipeline on the public reads, namely fastp trimming at Q25 and MiXCR clone calling, and kept in-frame beta chains. Rows are unified per CDR3 protein, each entry keeping the most common DNA and genes. TCRdb's processing, not the study's, gives the V and J calls here. The sample table records about 460,000 distinct CDR3 sequences; approximately 23% of these occur just once. Together, the top ten hold around 13% of the sample.

The sample here was peripheral blood mononuclear cells (PBMCs), taken when the disease was refractory, from a patient treated with antithyroid drugs. The receptor's source is a female donor with Graves disease.

In nucleotide form, the sequence is TGCGCCAGCAGCCAGCCAAAGGACAGGACCCACTCCTACGAGCAGTACTTC. Its protein product is CASSQPKDRTHSYEQYF. The chain uses TRBV5-1 and TRBJ2-7; TRBD1 matches 7 bases in the middle. From the germline V gene, CDR1 is SGHRS and CDR2 is YFSETQ. After removal of 4 bases from V and 0 bases from J, the junction retains 13 bases not matched to a gene. The CDR3, cysteine through phenylalanine, is 17 amino acids long. Only the CDR3 region is kept as DNA, spanning 51 bases read in frame from base 1.